The rows below give T cell receptor beta chains drawn from one sample of a study of CD8 T cells in ankylosing spondylitis. MiXCR, run by TCRdb on the 5' RACE reads, gives a single entry per CDR3 protein. This repertoire shows fewer than 550,000 distinct CDR3 sequences, 5.3% found once; its top ten account for roughly 3.5%. Sequenced input: blood, either unsorted or a sorted T cell fraction (not recorded which). The receptors shown here come from a male donor with ankylosing spondylitis. CDR3s include the opening cysteine and the closing phenylalanine or tryptophan. D genes are given only for firm matches. Some rows have no size entry. The others give once, few or many, or a class for an expanded clone.

clone_size,v_call,j_call,d_call,cdr3_aa,cdr3_nt
many,TRBV12-5,TRBJ2-7,.,CASGPGPIYEQYF,TGTGCTAGTGGACCCGGGCCCATCTACGAGCAGTACTTC
many,TRBV4-2,TRBJ1-5,TRBD1,CASSQDQTGNQPQHF,TGTGCCAGCAGCCAAGATCAGACAGGGAATCAGCCCCAGCATTTT
.,TRBV7-9,TRBJ2-7,TRBD2,CASRGGASGSYEQYF,TGTGCCAGCAGGGGGGGGGCTAGCGGGAGCTACGAGCAGTACTTC
many,TRBV24-1,TRBJ1-2,.,CAPPGGRRGYTF,TGTGCCCCTCCGGGAGGGCGACGAGGGTACACCTTC
few,TRBV29-1,TRBJ2-7,.,CSVEDQRGVSYEQYF,TGCAGCGTTGAAGATCAGAGGGGAGTATCCTACGAGCAGTACTTC
few,TRBV29-1,TRBJ2-3,TRBD2,CSVTGTSGIPAGYF,TGCAGCGTGACCGGGACTAGCGGGATCCCGGCGGGGTATTTT
many,TRBV12-3/TRBV12-4,TRBJ2-5,.,CASSPGLPQETQYF,TGTGCCAGCAGTCCCGGGTTGCCCCAAGAGACCCAGTACTTC
many,TRBV20-1,TRBJ2-5,.,CSARVLTSGQETQYF,TGCAGTGCTAGAGTCCTGACATCCGGTCAGGAGACCCAGTACTTC
many,TRBV7-9,TRBJ1-2,.,CASSLQRPNYGYTF,TGTGCCAGCAGCTTACAGCGGCCTAACTATGGCTACACCTTC
many,TRBV20-1,TRBJ2-2,TRBD2,CSGLAGGTGELFF,TGCAGTGGACTAGCGGGAGGCACCGGGGAGCTGTTTTTT
many,TRBV6-2/TRBV6-3,TRBJ2-7,.,CASLGPHYEQYF,TGTGCCAGCTTGGGGCCCCACTACGAGCAGTACTTC
many,TRBV20-1,TRBJ2-5,.,CSARDHTFQETQYF,TGCAGTGCTAGAGATCATACGTTCCAAGAGACCCAGTACTTC
many,TRBV5-1,TRBJ1-5,TRBD1,CASSLTGGDNQPQHF,TGCGCCAGCAGCTTGACAGGGGGCGATAATCAGCCCCAGCATTTT
many,TRBV12-3/TRBV12-4,TRBJ1-1,.,CASSHPRGADTEAFF,TGTGCCAGCAGTCACCCTAGGGGGGCGGACACTGAAGCTTTCTTT
many,TRBV6-1,TRBJ1-6,.,CASSEVGGPTPLHF,TGTGCCAGCAGTGAAGTTGGAGGGCCGACACCCCTCCACTTT
many,TRBV20-1,TRBJ2-7,TRBD2,CSAMTSGRMGSYEQYF,TGCAGTGCTATGACTAGCGGGAGGATGGGCTCCTACGAGCAGTACTTC
many,TRBV28,TRBJ1-1,TRBD1,CASRGRTGVLNTEAFF,TGTGCCAGCAGAGGTAGGACAGGGGTTCTGAACACTGAAGCTTTCTTT
many,TRBV4-1,TRBJ2-3,.,CASSLQGGAGDTQYF,TGCGCCAGCAGCCTCCAGGGGGGCGCAGGAGATACGCAGTATTTT
.,TRBV7-9,TRBJ2-6,.,CASSYDVGANVLTF,TGTGCCAGCAGTTATGACGTGGGGGCCAACGTCCTGACTTTC
many,TRBV2,TRBJ1-1,TRBD1,CASLGTGTTEAFF,TGTGCCAGTCTCGGGACAGGGACCACTGAAGCTTTCTTT
.,TRBV3-1,TRBJ2-7,TRBD2,CASSQGGTSGRRYEQYF,TGTGCCAGCAGCCAAGGGGGGACTAGCGGGAGAAGGTACGAGCAGTACTTC
many,TRBV10-3,TRBJ2-5,.,CAISGTFGQETQYF,TGTGCCATCAGTGGGACGTTTGGACAAGAGACCCAGTACTTC
many,TRBV27,TRBJ2-3,.,CASTLLGGFTDTQYF,TGTGCCAGCACCCTCCTCGGGGGATTCACAGATACGCAGTATTTT